This T cell receptor (beta chain) is drawn from a study of human T cells and chemical hapten exposure. This clonotype was counted only a few times. The antigen remains unidentified. Time point of the sample: patch test 2, 6 weeks after DPC sensitization. Regarding treatment: therapeutic diphenylcyclopropenone sensitization with weekly scalp DPC. Blood draws came first, before each patch test. Points from the study as a whole: DPC sensitization did not alter TCRs above 1 in 1000 frequency. Compared with pre-sensitization or healthy control sets, expanded TCRs clustered more.

TCRdb called the RACE reads again in MiXCR, with one record for every CDR3 protein. Here the sample spans tens of thousands of distinct CDR3 sequences, 11% being singletons. This material consisted of whole blood, taken in connection with sensitization to the hapten diphenylcyclopropenone (DPC). This receptor was taken from a man aged 35 to 55 with alopecia areata. Some clones in this sample may be carry-over from other donors' samples.

This CDR3 reads CASHPRGAPDTEAFF. The CDR3 DNA reads TGTGCCAGCCACCCCCGGGGGGCTCCGGACACTGAAGCTTTCTTT. This chain connects TRBV11-3 to TRBJ1-1, with D perhaps matching TRBD1 (6 bases). V was pared by 8 bases and J by 3 bases, with 19 bases between. Germline V gene lookup returns CDR1 SGHNT and CDR2 YENEEA. The CDR3 is 15 amino acids.